This T cell receptor beta chain was recorded in a study of Ad26.COV2.S vaccination and SARS-CoV-2 variants (dated by TCRdb to about 2021). For the wider study: Donors in the vaccine arm were drawn from COV1001, a multicentre, randomized, double-blind, placebo-controlled phase I-IIa trial testing Ad26.COV2.S in healthy adults. Ad26.COV2.S was given intramuscularly at 5x10^10 or 1x10^11 viral particles, as a single shot or as two shots 56 days apart. Sequencing of the TCRbeta repertoire served to evaluate the specificity and breadth of SARS-CoV-2-reactive T cell receptors following Ad26.COV2.S vaccination. A total of 32 samples were included in the TCR-sequenced set, comprising some 20 Ad26.COV2.S vaccine recipients, 5 placebo recipients and 8 SARS-CoV-2 convalescent individuals. Trial participants were randomized into five groups of five, in which low-dose or high-dose Ad26.COV2.S was given once or twice, or placebo was given on both occasions. Investigators did not know the trial group allocation while performing experiments and assessing outcomes. Study-wide findings and limitations: The study was not powered to compare responses between vaccine doses or regimens. Spike-specific TCR breadth was higher in Ad26.COV2.S recipients than in placebo recipients (P = 0.0014). Comparable non-spike TCR breadth was observed between vaccine and placebo recipients, consistent with only spike being contained in the vaccine. After vaccination, spike-specific CD8+ and CD4+ T cell responses were reported to show substantial breadth. The authors noted that total T cell responses may have been underestimated by the TCR breadth and depth analyses.

The immunoSEQ Assay was used to sequence TCRbeta CDR3 regions. After extraction, genomic DNA underwent amplification by bias-controlled multiplex PCR, followed by high-throughput sequencing. As for how the authors treated the data: To quantify the absolute abundance of every unique TCRbeta CDR3 region, sequences were collapsed and filtered. T cell fraction was estimated by normalizing TCRbeta template counts to usable DNA, which was measured by amplifying reference genes present in all nucleated cells. Repertoire TCRs were annotated as SARS-CoV-2-specific when V gene, CDR3 amino acid sequence and J gene were exactly matched to a known reactive TCR set. The reference SARS-CoV-2 TCR set was derived from MIRA and filtered for enrichment in COVID-19-positive ImmuneCODE repertoires, a step that removed public or cross-reactive TCRs. Based on the MIRA antigens, annotated TCRs were further analysed at the level of specific ORF or position within ORF. Breadth was defined as annotated unique rearrangements over total unique productive rearrangements; depth was the summed frequency of those rearrangements. Group comparisons of TCR breadth used two-sided Wilcoxon rank-sum tests. Imported from immuneACCESS, the table was reduced by TCRdb to in-frame sequences with V and J called. These copies leave out some clones; in studies compared against another copy, an unresolved V gene accounts for under half, and the cause of the remainder is not known. V, J and clone size were drawn from that table, and D and trimming were deduced from the DNA. The sample contains around 450,000 clones, roughly nine tenths of them found a single time. The ten top clones hold more than 1.5% of the sample.

The treatment or condition label corresponds to: 15 to 20 received Ad26.COV2.S at low or high dose, single or two shots; about 5 received placebo; per-sample allocation not given. For vaccine and placebo recipients, repertoires were sequenced using samples collected on day 63 after the first injection. Between 29 July and 7 August 2020, Cohort 1b enrolled 20 to 30 adults aged 18-55 years at one site in Boston, USA. Ad26.COV2.S was a replication-incompetent adenovirus type 26 vector that expressed a prefusion-stabilized SARS-CoV-2 spike protein derived from the original Wuhan strain. A remark on this clone: Its antigen specificity is not known. No qualities accompany the bases; no much larger clone lies one base away.

The germline V and J ends show losses of 3 bases and 6 bases respectively, and no gene match explains 5 bases of the junction. The CDR1 and CDR2 encoded by the germline V gene are MNHNS and SASEGT. Its CDR3 holds 15 amino acids, cysteine through phenylalanine. Only the CDR3 DNA is retained, 45 bases long and in frame from the first base. The source of this sequence is a person aged 18-60 years who received the Ad26.COV2.S COVID-19 vaccine or a placebo. The sequence links TRBV6-1 to TRBJ2-2, with TRBD1 matching 9 junction bases. This specimen was peripheral blood, taken in a trial of Ad26.COV2.S vaccine versus placebo. The DNA is as follows: TGTGCCAGCAGTGAGGGACAGGGAATTGCCGGGGAGCTGTTTTTT. This codes for CASSEGQGIAGELFF.